This TCR beta chain was retrieved from a study of blood T cell repertoires in COVID-19. Here immunoSEQ multiplex PCR was the method, and the copy in TCRdb shows in-frame clones only, minus some. The table shows 150,000 to 200,000 clones, with 82% occurring only once. V lost 5 bases, J lost 8 bases, and 15 bases lay in between. Looked up from germline, CDR1 is SEHNR and CDR2 is FQNEAQ (reference sequence). This CDR3 comprises 13 residues. In Seattle, patients joined the study during active infection and were tracked longitudinally. V usage is TRBV7-9 and J usage is TRBJ1-2; D possibly corresponds to TRBD1 (5 bases). The receptor comes from a woman aged 55-70 years with COVID-19, enrolled during active disease. Sequences were obtained from peripheral blood. Here the CDR3 reads CASSLDWGGGYTF. The DNA for the CDR3 is TGTGCCAGCAGCCTCGACTGGGGCGGAGGCTACACCTTC.